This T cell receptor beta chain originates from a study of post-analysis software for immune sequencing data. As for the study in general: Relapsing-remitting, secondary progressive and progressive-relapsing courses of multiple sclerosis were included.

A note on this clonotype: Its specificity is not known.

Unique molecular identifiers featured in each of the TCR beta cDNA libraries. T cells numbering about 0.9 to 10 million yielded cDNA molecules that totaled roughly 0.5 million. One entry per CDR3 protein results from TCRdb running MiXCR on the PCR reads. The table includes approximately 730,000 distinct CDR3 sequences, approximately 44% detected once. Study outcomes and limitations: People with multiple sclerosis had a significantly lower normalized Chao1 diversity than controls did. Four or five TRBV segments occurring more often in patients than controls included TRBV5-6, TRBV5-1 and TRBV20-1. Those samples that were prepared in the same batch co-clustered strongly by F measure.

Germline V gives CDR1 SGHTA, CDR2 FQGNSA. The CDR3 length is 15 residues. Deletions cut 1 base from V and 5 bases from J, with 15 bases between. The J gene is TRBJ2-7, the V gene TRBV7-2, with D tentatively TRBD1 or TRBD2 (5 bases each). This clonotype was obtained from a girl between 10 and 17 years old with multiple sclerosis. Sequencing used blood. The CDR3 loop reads CASSLGGTPADEQYF. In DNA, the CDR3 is TGTGCCAGCAGCTTAGGGGGGACCCCCGCCGACGAGCAGTACTTC. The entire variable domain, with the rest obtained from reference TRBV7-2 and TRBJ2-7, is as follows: GAGVSQSPSNKVTEKGKDVELRCDPISGHTALYWYRQSLGQGLEFLIYFQGNSAPDKSGLPSDRFSAERTGGSVSTLTIQRTQQEDSAVYLCASSLGGTPADEQYFGPGTRLTVT.